The text below deals with one T cell receptor (beta chain). Per the original data handling: For nucleated cells, counts were estimated from reference gene primer amplification. TCRdb's copy holds only in-frame clones and misses some; the assay was immunoSEQ multiplex PCR. The V and J calls and clone size are taken from that table; D and trimming were inferred from the DNA. The top ten hold roughly 4% of the sample, which has 200,000 to 300,000 clones, approximately 85% seen once. The ends were cut back, 2 bases at V and 8 bases at J, with 12 bases in the middle. The germline CDR1 and CDR2 sequences are SEHNR and FQNEAQ (reference sequence). The CDR3 is made up of 13 amino acids. This sample was included in a study of blood T cell repertoires in COVID-19. In the study overall: Sites in the United States, Italy and Spain provided acute and convalescent COVID-19 samples. PBMCs, B-cell-depleted T cells, or T cells provided the cDNA or gDNA that made up the material.

The clonotype comes from a man aged 45-60 years with acute or convalescent COVID-19. The V call is TRBV7-9, the J call TRBJ1-2; perhaps TRBD1 as D (5 bases). Material for sequencing was peripheral blood. The CDR3 here is CASSLIQGFGYTF. For the CDR3, the DNA is TGTGCCAGCAGCTTAATCCAGGGATTCGGCTACACCTTC. Using reference TRBV7-9 and TRBJ1-2 for the parts outside the CDR3, the full variable domain is DTGVSQNPRHKITKRGQNVTFRCDPISEHNRLYWYRQTLGQGPEFLTYFQNEAQLEKSRLLSDRFSAERPKGSFSTLEIQRTEQGDSAMYLCASSLIQGFGYTFGSGTRLTVV.